These 8 T cell receptor beta chains originate from one sample sequenced in a study of shared clonotypes between healthy human individuals (dated by TCRdb to 2020 to 2021). Libraries came from the immunoSEQ multiplex PCR assay. TCRdb mirrors the immuneACCESS table, restricted to in-frame sequences. Some clones are absent from its copies; in checked studies, under half trace to an unresolved V gene, and the reason for the others is unknown. The sample profile shows about 2.4 million clones; around nine tenths of them were found once. The ten largest clones add up to roughly 0.13% of the sample. Material: naive CD4+ T cells sorted from blood. This sample's cell subset or site label indicates: CD45RA+ positively selected. The receptors stem from a man between 18 and 35 years old in good health.

The chain employs TRBV18 and TRBJ1-1, with a weak D call TRBD1 (6 bases). Trimming removed 6 bases at V and 8 bases at J, with 19 bases between. CDR1 and CDR2 from the germline V gene are KGHSH and LQKENI. There are 14 residues in the CDR3. This chain's CDR3 is CASSQTAGGVEAFF. In DNA form, the CDR3 reads TGTGCCAGCTCCCAGACCGCGGGGGGCGTGGAAGCTTTCTTT.

CDR3 sequence (DNA): TGTGCCAGCTCAACCGGGACAGGGGGCGAAAAACTGTTTTTT. Its protein product is CASSTGTGGEKLFF. The V and J genes are TRBV18 and TRBJ1-4; 12 bases match TRBD1. With 5 bases clipped from V and 8 bases from J, the junction kept 3 bases outside the gene matches. Germline values: CDR1 KGHSH, CDR2 LQKENI. This CDR3 has 14 amino acids.

The chain joins TRBV19 to TRBJ2-1; 10 bases are shared with TRBD2. The junction had 4 bases not matched to a gene; V was cut back by 2 bases and J by 0 bases. The CDR3 consists of 17 residues. Looked up from germline, CDR1 is LNHDA and CDR2 is SQIVND (reference sequence). The CDR3 here is CASSIWASGSSYNEQFF. The CDR3 DNA reads as TGTGCCAGTAGTATATGGGCTAGCGGGAGCTCCTACAATGAGCAGTTCTTC.

This chain connects TRBV5-1 to TRBJ1-3, with TRBD1 as a possible D gene (5 bases). Per germline, CDR1 SGHRS and CDR2 YFSETQ. The CDR3 sequence is 21 residues long. V was cut by 6 bases and J by 3 bases, with 34 bases left in between. CDR3 protein: CASTEITAPNLRGFGGNTIYF. The CDR3, as DNA: TGCGCCAGCACGGAGATCACCGCCCCAAATCTGAGGGGCTTTGGTGGAAACACCATATATTTT.

Worth noting for this clone: Other DNA sequences from this sample encode an identical CDR3 as well. The chain employs TRBV7-9 and TRBJ1-1; the D is unclear. The V end lost 5 bases, the J end lost 0 bases, and 7 bases lay between the germline ends. The CDR3 length is 13 residues. CDR1 is SEHNR, CDR2 FQNEAQ, per germline (reference sequence). CDR3 sequence: CASSRGLNTEAFF. CDR3 sequence (DNA): TGTGCCAGCAGCCGGGGATTGAACACTGAAGCTTTCTTT.

This chain links TRBV7-8 with TRBJ2-1; TRBD2 matches 7 bases. The CDR3 contains 17 residues. The V and J ends lost 5 bases and 8 bases, in that order; junction bases with no gene match: 18. From germline, CDR1 is SGHVS and CDR2 FQNEAQ. The CDR3, as DNA: TGTGCCAGCAGCATGCGTAAGCGGGGAGGCAGACCGGATGAGCAGTTCTTC. It translates to CASSMRKRGGRPDEQFF.

The rearrangement uses TRBV7-6 and TRBJ2-5; 9 bases match TRBD1. The germline V gene encodes CDR1 SGHVS and CDR2 FNYEAQ. The CDR3 covers 15 residues. With V trimmed by 4 bases and J by 2 bases, 5 bases remained unmatched. DNA of the CDR3: TGTGCCAGCAGCTCCCGGACAGGGGCTCAAGAGACCCAGTACTTC. This gives the protein CASSSRTGAQETQYF.

A remark on this clone: The sample holds other DNA sequences that translate to the same CDR3. The chain recombines TRBV6-6 with TRBJ2-2; D is unresolved. Germline assignment: CDR1 MNHNY and CDR2 SVGAGI (reference sequence). Trimming took off 0 bases at V and 8 bases at J, with 4 bases between the two ends. This CDR3 is built from 12 residues. CDR3 DNA sequence: TGTGCCAGCAGTTACTCAGGGGGGGAGCTGTTTTTT. Translating gives CASSYSGGELFF.